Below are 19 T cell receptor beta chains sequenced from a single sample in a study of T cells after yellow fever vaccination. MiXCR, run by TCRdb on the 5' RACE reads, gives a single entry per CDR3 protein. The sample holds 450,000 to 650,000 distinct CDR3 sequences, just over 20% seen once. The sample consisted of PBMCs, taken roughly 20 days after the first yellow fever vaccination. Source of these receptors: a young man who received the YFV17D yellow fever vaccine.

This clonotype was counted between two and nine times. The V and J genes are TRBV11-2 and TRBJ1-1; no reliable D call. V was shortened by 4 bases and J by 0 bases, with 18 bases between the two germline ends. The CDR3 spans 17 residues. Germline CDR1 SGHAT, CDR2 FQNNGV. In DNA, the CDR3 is TGTGCCAGCAGCTATTCCGCCGCACGGAGGATGAACACTGAAGCTTTCTTT. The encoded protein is CASSYSAARRMNTEAFF.

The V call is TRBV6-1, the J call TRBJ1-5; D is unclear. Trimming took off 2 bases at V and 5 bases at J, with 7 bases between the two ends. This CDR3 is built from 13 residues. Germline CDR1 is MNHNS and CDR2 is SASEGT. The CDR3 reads CASSEIFDQPQHF. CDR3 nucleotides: TGTGCCAGCAGTGAAATATTCGATCAGCCCCAGCATTTT.

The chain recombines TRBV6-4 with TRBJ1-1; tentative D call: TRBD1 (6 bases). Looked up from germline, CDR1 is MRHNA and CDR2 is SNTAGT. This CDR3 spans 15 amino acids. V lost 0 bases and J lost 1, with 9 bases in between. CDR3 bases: TGTGCCAGCAGTGACTCGGCAGGGGCGAACACTGAAGCTTTCTTT. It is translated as CASSDSAGANTEAFF.

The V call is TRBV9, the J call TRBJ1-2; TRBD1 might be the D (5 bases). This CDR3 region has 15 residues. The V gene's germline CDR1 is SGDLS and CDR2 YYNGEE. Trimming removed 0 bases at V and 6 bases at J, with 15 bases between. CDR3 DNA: TGTGCCAGCAGCGTAGAGCTGGGGCTGGGTCATGGCTACACCTTC. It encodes CASSVELGLGHGYTF.

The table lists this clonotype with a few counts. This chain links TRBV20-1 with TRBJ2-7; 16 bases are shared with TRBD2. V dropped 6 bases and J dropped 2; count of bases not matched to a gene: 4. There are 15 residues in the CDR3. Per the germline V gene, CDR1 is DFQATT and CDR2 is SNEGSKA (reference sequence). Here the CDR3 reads CSAGTSGGGAYEQYF. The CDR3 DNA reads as TGCAGTGCCGGGACTAGCGGGGGGGGGGCCTACGAGCAGTACTTC.

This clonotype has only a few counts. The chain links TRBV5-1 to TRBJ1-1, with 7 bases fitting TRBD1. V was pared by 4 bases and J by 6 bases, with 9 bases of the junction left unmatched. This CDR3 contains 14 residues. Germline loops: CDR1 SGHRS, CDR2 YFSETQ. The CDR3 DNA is TGCGCCAGCAGCCGGAACCCACAGGGGCCTGAAGCTTTCTTT. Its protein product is CASSRNPQGPEAFF.

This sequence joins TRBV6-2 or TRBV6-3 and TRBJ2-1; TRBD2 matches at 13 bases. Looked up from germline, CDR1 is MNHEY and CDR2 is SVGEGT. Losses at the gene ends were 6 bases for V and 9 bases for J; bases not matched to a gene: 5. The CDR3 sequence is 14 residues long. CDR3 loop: CASSTSGGALEQFF. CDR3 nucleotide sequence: TGTGCCAGCAGCACTAGCGGGGGGGCACTTGAGCAGTTCTTC.

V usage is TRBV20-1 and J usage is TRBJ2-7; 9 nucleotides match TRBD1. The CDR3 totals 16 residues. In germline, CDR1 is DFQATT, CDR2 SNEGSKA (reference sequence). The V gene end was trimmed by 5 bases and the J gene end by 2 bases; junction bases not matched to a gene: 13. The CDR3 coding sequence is TGCAGTGCTCGAGGCCAATACCGGGACAGGGCCTACGAGCAGTACTTC. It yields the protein CSARGQYRDRAYEQYF.

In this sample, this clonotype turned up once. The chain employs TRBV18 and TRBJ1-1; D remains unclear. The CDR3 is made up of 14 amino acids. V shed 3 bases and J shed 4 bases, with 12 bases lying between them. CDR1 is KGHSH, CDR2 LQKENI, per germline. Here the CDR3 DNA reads TGTGCCAGCTCACCCCCGGAGGAAGGCACTGAAGCTTTCTTT. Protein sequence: CASSPPEEGTEAFF.

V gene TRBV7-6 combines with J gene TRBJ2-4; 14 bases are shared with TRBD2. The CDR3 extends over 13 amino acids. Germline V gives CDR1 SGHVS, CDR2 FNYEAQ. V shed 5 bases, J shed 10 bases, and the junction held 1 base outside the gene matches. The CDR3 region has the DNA TGTGCCAGCAGCGGACTAGCGGGGGGTATTCAGTACTTC. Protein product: CASSGLAGGIQYF.

Written as DNA, the CDR3 is TGTGCCAGCAGCTTGGGGACAGCTGCTCAAGAGACCCAGTACTTC. This codes for CASSLGTAAQETQYF. The rearrangement links TRBV5-4 to TRBJ2-5, with D possibly matching TRBD1 (6 bases). V lost 0 bases, J lost 2 bases, and 11 bases lay in between. The CDR3 totals 15 residues. Germline V gives CDR1 SGHNT, CDR2 YYREEE (reference sequence).

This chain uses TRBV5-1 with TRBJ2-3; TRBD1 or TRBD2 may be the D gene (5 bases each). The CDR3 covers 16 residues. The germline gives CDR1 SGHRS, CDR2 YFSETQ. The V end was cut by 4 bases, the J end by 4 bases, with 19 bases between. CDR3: CASSTYGTAEADTQYF. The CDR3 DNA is TGCGCCAGCAGCACGTACGGGACGGCGGAGGCAGATACGCAGTATTTT.

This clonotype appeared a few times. In DNA, the CDR3 is TGTGCCAGCAGCTTATTCTCCCGGGGACAAGAGACCCAGTACTTC. The encoded protein is CASSLFSRGQETQYF. The gene calls are TRBV7-2 and TRBJ2-5, with D perhaps matching TRBD2 (5 bases). CDR3 size: 15 residues. Trimming took off 2 bases at V and 2 bases at J, with 12 bases between the two ends. The germline V gene encodes CDR1 SGHTA and CDR2 FQGNSA.

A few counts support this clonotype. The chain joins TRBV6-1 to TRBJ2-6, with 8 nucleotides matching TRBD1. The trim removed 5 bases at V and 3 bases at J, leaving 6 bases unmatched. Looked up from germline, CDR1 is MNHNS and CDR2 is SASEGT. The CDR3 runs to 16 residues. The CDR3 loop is CASSTTGDSGANVLTF. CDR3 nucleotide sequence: TGTGCCAGCAGTACGACAGGGGACAGTGGGGCCAACGTCCTGACTTTC.

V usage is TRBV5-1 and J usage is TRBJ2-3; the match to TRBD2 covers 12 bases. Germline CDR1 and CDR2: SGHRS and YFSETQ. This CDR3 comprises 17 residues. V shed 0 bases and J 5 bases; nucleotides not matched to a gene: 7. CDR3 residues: CASSLALAGGLRDTQYF. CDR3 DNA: TGCGCCAGCAGCTTGGCCCTAGCGGGGGGGCTCAGAGATACGCAGTATTTT.

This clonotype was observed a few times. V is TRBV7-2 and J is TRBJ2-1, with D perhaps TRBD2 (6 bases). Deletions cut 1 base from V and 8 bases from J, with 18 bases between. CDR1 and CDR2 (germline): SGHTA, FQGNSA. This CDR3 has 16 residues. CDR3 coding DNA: TGTGCCAGCAGCTTAGGGCCCGCGGGGTTTGAGGATGAGCAGTTCTTC. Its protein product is CASSLGPAGFEDEQFF.

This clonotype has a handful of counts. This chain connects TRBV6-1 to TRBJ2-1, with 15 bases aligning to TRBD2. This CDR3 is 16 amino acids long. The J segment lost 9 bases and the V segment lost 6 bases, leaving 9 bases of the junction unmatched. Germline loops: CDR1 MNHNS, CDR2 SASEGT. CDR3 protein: CASSPGLAGGRVEQFF. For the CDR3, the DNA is TGTGCCAGCAGCCCGGGACTAGCGGGGGGCCGCGTTGAGCAGTTCTTC.

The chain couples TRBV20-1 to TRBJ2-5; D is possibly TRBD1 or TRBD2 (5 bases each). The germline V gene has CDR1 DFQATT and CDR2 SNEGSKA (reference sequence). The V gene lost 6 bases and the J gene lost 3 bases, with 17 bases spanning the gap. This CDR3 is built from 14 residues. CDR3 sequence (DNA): TGCAGTGCAACAAACCGGGGCCTTAAAGAGACCCAGTACTTC. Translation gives CSATNRGLKETQYF.

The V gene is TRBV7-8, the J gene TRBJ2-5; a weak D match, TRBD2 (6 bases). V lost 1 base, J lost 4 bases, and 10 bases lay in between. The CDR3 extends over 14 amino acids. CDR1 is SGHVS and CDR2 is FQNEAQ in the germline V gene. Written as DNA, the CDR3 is TGTGCCAGCAGCTTAGTGCCCGGGGGAGAGACCCAGTACTTC. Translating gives CASSLVPGGETQYF.